The T cell receptor beta chain under discussion was sequenced for a study of cytomegalovirus exposure and HLA in healthy donors. Findings and caveats of the study: Cytomegalovirus status, reportedly, was diagnosed with high specificity and sensitivity by the classifier.

The PCR used 60 Vbeta and 13 Jbeta primers. This table comes from immunoSEQ multiplex PCR, and its TCRdb copy is limited to in-frame clones, with some not included. The sample contains about 200,000 clones, approximately 80% of which appear only once. About this clone itself: The antigen remains unidentified.

The clonotype was recovered from a boy aged 2 to 10 in good health and CMV-seronegative. Sequencing was done on a sample of PBMCs.

CDR3 amino acids: CASSEFGTANYGYTF. The CDR3 DNA reads as TGTGCCAGCAGTGAATTCGGGACAGCTAACTATGGCTACACCTTC. The V and J genes are TRBV2 and TRBJ1-2, with 7 bases aligning to TRBD1. V lost 2 bases and J lost 0; bases outside the gene matches: 3. The V gene's germline CDR1 is SNHLY and CDR2 FYNNEI. CDR3 length: 15 residues.